Below, one T cell receptor (beta chain) is given with its context. The data were obtained in a study of shared clonotypes between healthy human individuals. The ends lost 5 bases at V and 9 bases at J; junction bases unmatched: 7. The CDR3 covers 15 residues. Per the germline V gene, CDR1 is MDHEN and CDR2 is SYDVKM. Some clones are missing from TCRdb's copy, which holds only in-frame ones; the method was immunoSEQ multiplex PCR. Among millions of clones listed, just over 90% were seen once. The source material was naive CD4+ T cells from PBMCs. Subset described: CD45RA+ positively selected. The receptor was isolated from a man younger than 30 in good health. Some clones in this sample may be carry-over from other donors' samples. The rearrangement links TRBV28 to TRBJ2-1; 13 bases align to TRBD2. As DNA, the CDR3 is TGTGCCAGCAGTCTCACTAGCGGGAGGGCGTTTGAGCAGTTCTTC. Amino acid sequence: CASSLTSGRAFEQFF.